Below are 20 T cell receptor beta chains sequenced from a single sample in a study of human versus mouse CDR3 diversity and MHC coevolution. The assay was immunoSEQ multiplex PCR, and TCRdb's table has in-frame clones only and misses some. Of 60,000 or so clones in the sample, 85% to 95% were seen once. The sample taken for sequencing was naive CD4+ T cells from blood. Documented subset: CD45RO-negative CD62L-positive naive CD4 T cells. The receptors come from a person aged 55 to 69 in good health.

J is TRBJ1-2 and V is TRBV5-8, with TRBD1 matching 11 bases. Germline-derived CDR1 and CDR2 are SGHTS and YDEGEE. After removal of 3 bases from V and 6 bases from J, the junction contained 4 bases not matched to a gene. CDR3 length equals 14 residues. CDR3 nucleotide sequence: TGTGCCAGCAGCTCGGACAGGGGGCGGGATGGCTACACCTTC. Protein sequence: CASSSDRGRDGYTF.

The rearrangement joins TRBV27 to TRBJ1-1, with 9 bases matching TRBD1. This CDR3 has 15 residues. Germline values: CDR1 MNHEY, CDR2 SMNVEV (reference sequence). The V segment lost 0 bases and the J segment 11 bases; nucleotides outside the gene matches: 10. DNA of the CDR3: TGTGCCAGCAGTTTATCGAGACAGGGGGGTCTGAGGGCTTTCTTT. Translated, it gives CASSLSRQGGLRAFF.

Here the CDR3 reads CASSPRQGANTEAFF. The CDR3 DNA reads TGCGCCAGCAGCCCCCGACAGGGGGCGAATACTGAAGCTTTCTTT. The gene calls are TRBV5-1 and TRBJ1-1; 10 nucleotides line up with TRBD1. Unmatched junction bases numbered 8, after V lost 4 bases and J lost 5 bases. This CDR3 region has 15 residues. CDR1 SGHRS and CDR2 YFSETQ come from the germline V gene.

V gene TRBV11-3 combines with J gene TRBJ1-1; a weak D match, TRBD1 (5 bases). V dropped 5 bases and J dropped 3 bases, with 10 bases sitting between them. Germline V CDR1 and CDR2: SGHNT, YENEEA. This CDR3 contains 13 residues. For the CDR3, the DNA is TGTGCCAGCAGCCCTCGGGGGGACACTGAAGCTTTCTTT. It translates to CASSPRGDTEAFF.

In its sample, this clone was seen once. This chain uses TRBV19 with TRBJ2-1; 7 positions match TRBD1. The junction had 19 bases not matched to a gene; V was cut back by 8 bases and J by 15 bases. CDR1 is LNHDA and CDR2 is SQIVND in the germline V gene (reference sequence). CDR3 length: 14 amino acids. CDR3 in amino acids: CASSQGRVGVDWFF. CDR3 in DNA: TGTGCCAGTTCACAGGGGCGGGTGGGGGTAGATTGGTTCTTC.

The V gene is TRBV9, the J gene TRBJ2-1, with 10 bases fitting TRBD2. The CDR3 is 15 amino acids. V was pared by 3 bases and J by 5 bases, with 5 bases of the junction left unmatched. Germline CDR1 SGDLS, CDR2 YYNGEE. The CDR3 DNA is TGTGCCAGCAGCGCGGGACTAGCGAGAAACAATGAGCAGTTCTTC. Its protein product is CASSAGLARNNEQFF. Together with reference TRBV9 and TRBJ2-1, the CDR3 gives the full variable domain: DSGVTQTPKHLITATGQRVTLRCSPRSGDLSVYWYQQSLDQGLQFLIQYYNGEERAKGNILERFSAQQFPDLHSELNLSSLELGDSALYFCASSAGLARNNEQFFGPGTRLTVL.

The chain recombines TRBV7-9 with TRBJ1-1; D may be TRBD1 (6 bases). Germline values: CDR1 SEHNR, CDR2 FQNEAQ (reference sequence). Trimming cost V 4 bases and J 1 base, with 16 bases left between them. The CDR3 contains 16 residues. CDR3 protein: CASSWTEGGGNTEAFF. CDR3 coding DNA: TGTGCCAGCAGCTGGACAGAAGGGGGGGGGAACACTGAAGCTTTCTTT.

The CDR3 protein is CASSTPGQGGTEAFF. CDR3 bases: TGTGCCAGTAGTACGCCGGGACAGGGAGGTACTGAAGCTTTCTTT. The rearrangement links TRBV19 to TRBJ1-1, with 9 bases aligning to TRBD1. The CDR3 runs to 15 residues. V dropped 4 bases and J dropped 5; count of bases not matched to a gene: 8. The germline V gene encodes CDR1 LNHDA and CDR2 SQIVND (reference sequence).

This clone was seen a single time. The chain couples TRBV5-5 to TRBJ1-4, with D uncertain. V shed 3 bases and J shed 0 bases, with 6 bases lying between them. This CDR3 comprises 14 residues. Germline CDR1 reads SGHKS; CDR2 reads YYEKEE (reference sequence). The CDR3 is CASSSGTTNEKLFF. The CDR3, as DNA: TGTGCCAGCAGCTCGGGAACAACTAATGAAAAACTGTTTTTT.

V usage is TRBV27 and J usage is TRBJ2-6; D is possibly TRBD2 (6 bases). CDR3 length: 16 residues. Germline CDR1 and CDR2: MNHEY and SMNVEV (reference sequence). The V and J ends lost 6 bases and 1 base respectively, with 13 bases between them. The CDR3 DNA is TGTGCCAGCAGCCCCAAGGACTATTCTGGGGCCAACGTCCTGACTTTC. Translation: CASSPKDYSGANVLTF.

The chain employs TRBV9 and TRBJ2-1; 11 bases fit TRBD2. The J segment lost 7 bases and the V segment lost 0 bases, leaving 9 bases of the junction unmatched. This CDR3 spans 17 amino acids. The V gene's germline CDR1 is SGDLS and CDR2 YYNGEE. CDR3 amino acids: CASSVELGTSGENEQFF. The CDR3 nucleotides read TGTGCCAGCAGCGTAGAATTGGGGACTAGCGGTGAAAATGAGCAGTTCTTC.

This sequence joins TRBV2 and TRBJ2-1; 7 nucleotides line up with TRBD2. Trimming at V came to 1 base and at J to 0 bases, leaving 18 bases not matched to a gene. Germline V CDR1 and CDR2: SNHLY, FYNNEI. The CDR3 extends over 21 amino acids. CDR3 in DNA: TGTGCCAGCAGTGAAGGGCCCAAACCAGGTTTAGCGGGCACCTCCTACAATGAGCAGTTCTTC. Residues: CASSEGPKPGLAGTSYNEQFF.

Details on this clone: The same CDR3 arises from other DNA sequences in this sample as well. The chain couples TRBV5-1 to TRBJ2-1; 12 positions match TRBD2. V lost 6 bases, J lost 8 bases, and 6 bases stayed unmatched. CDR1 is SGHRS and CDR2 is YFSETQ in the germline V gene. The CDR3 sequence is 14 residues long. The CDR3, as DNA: TGCGCCAGCAAACTAGCGGGAGGAGGACATGAGCAGTTCTTC. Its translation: CASKLAGGGHEQFF.

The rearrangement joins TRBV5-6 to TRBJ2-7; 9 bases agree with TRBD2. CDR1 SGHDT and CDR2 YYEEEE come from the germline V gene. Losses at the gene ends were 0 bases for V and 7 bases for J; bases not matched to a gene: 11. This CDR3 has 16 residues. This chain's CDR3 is CASSLGLGGRAEEQYF. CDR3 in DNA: TGTGCCAGCAGCTTGGGACTAGGCGGGAGGGCGGAGGAGCAGTACTTC.

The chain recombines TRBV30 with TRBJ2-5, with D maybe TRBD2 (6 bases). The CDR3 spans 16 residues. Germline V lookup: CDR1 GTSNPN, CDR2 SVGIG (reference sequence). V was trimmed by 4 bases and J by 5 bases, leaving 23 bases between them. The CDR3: CAWTRPGAVGGETQYF. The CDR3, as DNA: TGTGCCTGGACTCGCCCCGGCGCGGTAGGAGGGGAGACCCAGTACTTC.

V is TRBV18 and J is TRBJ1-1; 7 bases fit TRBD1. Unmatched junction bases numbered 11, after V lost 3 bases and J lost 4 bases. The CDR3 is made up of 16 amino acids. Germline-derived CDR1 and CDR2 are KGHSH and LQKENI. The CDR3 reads CASSPRTRGAGTEAFF. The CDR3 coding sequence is TGTGCCAGCTCACCGCGGACCAGGGGGGCGGGCACTGAAGCTTTCTTT.

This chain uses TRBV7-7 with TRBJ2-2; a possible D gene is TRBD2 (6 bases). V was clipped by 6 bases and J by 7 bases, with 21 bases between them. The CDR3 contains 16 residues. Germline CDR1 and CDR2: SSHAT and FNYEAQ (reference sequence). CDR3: CASSPQTGLAGGELFF. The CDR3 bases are TGTGCCAGCAGTCCCCAAACGGGACTTGCGGGCGGGGAGCTGTTTTTT.

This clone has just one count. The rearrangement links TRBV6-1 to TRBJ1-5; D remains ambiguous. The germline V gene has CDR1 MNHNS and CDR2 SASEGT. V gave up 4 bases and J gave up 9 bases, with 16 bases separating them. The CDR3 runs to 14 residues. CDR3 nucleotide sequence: TGTGCCAGCAGTGCGTTTCTACCGGGTCGGCCCCAGCATTTT. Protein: CASSAFLPGRPQHF.

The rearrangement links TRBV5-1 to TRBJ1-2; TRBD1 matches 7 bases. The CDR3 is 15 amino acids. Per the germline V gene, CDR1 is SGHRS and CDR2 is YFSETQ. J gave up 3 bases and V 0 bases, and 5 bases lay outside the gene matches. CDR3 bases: TGCGCCAGCAGCTTGGAGGGGGCTGGGGACTATGGCTACACCTTC. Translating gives CASSLEGAGDYGYTF.

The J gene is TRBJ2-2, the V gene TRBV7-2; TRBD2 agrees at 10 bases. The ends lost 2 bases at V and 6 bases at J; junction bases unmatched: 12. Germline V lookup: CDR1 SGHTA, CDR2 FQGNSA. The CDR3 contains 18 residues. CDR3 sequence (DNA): TGTGCCAGCAGCTTATCCCAACCGAGCGGGAGGGCGGCCGGGGAGCTGTTTTTT. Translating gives CASSLSQPSGRAAGELFF.